This T cell receptor (beta chain) was identified during a study of type 1 and type 2 diabetes patients. Study at large: Participants included type 1 and type 2 diabetes patients plus nondiabetic controls.

The PCR template was genomic DNA. Multiplex PCR with 30 forward and 13 reverse primers amplified the TCR beta CDR3. TCRdb used MiXCR to reprocess the multiplex PCR reads, holding one entry per CDR3 protein. The repertoire holds under 300,000 distinct CDR3 sequences, around 50% seen once, with approximately 14% in the top ten. This CDR3 is 13 amino acids long. Germline assignment: CDR1 SNHLY and CDR2 FYNNEI. J gave up 0 bases and V 11 bases, and 7 bases lay outside the gene matches. The clonotype was recovered from a man aged 18 to 29 with type 2 diabetes. This chain connects TRBV2 to TRBJ2-7, with 7 bases fitting TRBD1. Sequencing was carried out using peripheral blood mononuclear cells (PBMCs). CDR3 sequence: CAARDRASYEQYF. As DNA, the CDR3 is TGTGCCGCAAGGGACAGAGCCTCCTACGAGCAGTACTTC.